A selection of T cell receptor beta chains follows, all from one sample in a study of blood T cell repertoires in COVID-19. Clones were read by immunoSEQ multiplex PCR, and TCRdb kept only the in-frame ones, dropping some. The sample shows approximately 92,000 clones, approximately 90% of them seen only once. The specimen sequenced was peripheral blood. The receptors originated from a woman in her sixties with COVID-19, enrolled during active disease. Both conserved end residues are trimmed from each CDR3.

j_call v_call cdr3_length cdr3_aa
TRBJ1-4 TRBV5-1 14 ASSLFGQGTNEKLF
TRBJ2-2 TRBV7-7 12 ASSPRTGYGELF
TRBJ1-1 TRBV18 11 ASSGGMNTEAF
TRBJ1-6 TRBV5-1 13 ASSLMDRGNSPLH
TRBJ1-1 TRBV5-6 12 ASSLVQGVTEAF
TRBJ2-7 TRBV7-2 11 ASSFRDSPQQY
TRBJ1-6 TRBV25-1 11 ATPKTGNSPLH
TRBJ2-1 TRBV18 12 ASSPSTGSDEQF
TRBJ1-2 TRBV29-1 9 SVAGNYGYT
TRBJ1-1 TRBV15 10 ATSHPQGEAF
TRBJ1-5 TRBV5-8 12 ASSLGQGAQPQH
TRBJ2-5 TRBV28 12 ASRPAQAQETQY
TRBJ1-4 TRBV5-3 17 ARSPNPGTGYTTNEKLF
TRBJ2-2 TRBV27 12 ASSPPRHTGELF
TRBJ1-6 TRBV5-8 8 ASSPPVLH
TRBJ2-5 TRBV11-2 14 ASSFGQIAYQETQY
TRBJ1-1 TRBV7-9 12 ASSLGQGDAEAF
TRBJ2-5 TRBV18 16 ASSPRDRGRGYQETQY
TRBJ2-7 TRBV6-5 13 ASSLTPGTGDKQY
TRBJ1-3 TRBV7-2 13 ASSLDSGARNTIY
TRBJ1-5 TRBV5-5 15 ASSLGALPYSNQPQH
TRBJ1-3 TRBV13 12 ASSFKASGNTIY
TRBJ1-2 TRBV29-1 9 SVRQRLGYT
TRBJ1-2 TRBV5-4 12 ASRGGQSNYGYT
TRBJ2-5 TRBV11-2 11 ASSLTDQETQY
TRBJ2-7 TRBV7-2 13 ASSLQGQGTYEQY
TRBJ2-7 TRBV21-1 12 ASSRHPRGHEQY